This T cell receptor beta chain originates from a study of blood T cell repertoires in COVID-19. About the research overall: Samples of COVID-19 (acute and convalescent) were obtained from the United States, Italy and Spain. T cells, B-cell-depleted T cells, or PBMCs provided the cDNA or gDNA that served as material.

The CDR3 runs to 16 residues. The authors' processing: Estimation of nucleated cell counts relied on the amplification of reference gene primers. The assay was immunoSEQ multiplex PCR, and TCRdb's table has in-frame clones only and misses some. That table supplies the V and J calls and clone size; D and trimming were determined from the DNA. Counted here are roughly 100,000 clones, 69% occurring once; the ten biggest clones make up approximately 6.2%. The sequence was obtained from a man at least 80 years old with acute or convalescent COVID-19. Input material: peripheral blood. The rearrangement joins TRBV21-1 to TRBJ1-5; the tabulated D call, TRBD1, remains unverified against the DNA. TRBV21-1 is a recognized pseudogene. CDR3 sequence (DNA): TGTGCCAGCAGCACCGGGACAGGTGATAGCAATCAGCCCCAGCATTTT. Its protein is CASSTGTGDSNQPQHF.